A single sample is the source of the 30 T cell receptor beta chains below, sequenced in a study of blood T cell repertoires in COVID-19. Clones were sequenced by immunoSEQ multiplex PCR, and TCRdb holds only the in-frame ones, with some missing. The sample contains under 150,000 clones, about nine tenths of which appear only once. Sequenced: peripheral blood. These receptors were collected from a middle-aged man with active COVID-19.

The chain uses TRBV7-2 and TRBJ2-7; 9 bases fit TRBD1. The CDR3 covers 16 residues. Germline-derived CDR1 and CDR2 are SGHTA and FQGNSA. The V gene end was trimmed by 5 bases and the J gene end by 3 bases; junction bases not matched to a gene: 11. The CDR3 here is CASSPLGGQGIYEQYF. The CDR3 DNA reads TGTGCCAGCAGCCCCTTAGGGGGACAGGGTATCTACGAGCAGTACTTC.

The chain joins TRBV5-1 to TRBJ1-5; D might be TRBD1 (5 bases). CDR1 and CDR2 from the germline V gene are SGHRS and YFSETQ. The V end was cut by 0 bases, the J end by 7 bases, with 14 bases between. CDR3 length equals 15 residues. In DNA form, the CDR3 reads TGCGCCAGCAGCTTGGTGGGCGGGGGAAGGCAGCCCCAGCATTTT. It yields the protein CASSLVGGGRQPQHF.

The V call is TRBV3-1 (or the pseudogene TRBV3-2), the J call TRBJ2-7; the match to TRBD2 covers 10 bases. Trimming at V came to 2 bases and at J to 6 bases, leaving 7 bases not matched to a gene. The length of the CDR3 is 15 residues. Germline assignment: CDR1 LGHDT and CDR2 YNNKEL (reference sequence). This chain's CDR3 is CASSQRPGTSAEQYF. In DNA, the CDR3 is TGTGCCAGCAGCCAACGACCCGGGACTAGCGCCGAGCAGTACTTC.

J is TRBJ1-1 and V is TRBV7-9; no clear D. Germline V gene sequence: CDR1 SEHNR, CDR2 FQNEAQ (reference sequence). This CDR3 region has 13 residues. V lost 4 bases and J 5 bases, leaving 11 bases between the germline ends. This CDR3 is CASSSRGVTEAFF. The CDR3 DNA follows: TGTGCCAGCAGCTCAAGAGGAGTTACTGAAGCTTTCTTT.

CDR3 DNA: TGTGCCAGCAGTTACGACGACAGGGGTATGAACACTGAAGCTTTCTTT. As protein: CASSYDDRGMNTEAFF. The chain couples TRBV6-5 to TRBJ1-1, with 8 bases matching TRBD1. The CDR3 runs to 16 residues. In germline, CDR1 is MNHEY, CDR2 SVGAGI. The trim removed 2 bases at V and 0 bases at J, leaving 5 bases unmatched.

The rearrangement links TRBV5-6 to TRBJ1-5, with 11 bases identical to TRBD1. V gave up 1 base and J gave up 0 bases; unmatched junction bases: 3. The CDR3 length is 17 residues. The germline V gene has CDR1 SGHDT and CDR2 YYEEEE. CDR3 sequence reads: CASSLSGTGGSNQPQHF. DNA for the CDR3: TGTGCCAGCAGCTTGAGTGGGACAGGGGGTAGCAATCAGCCCCAGCATTTT.

The chain combines TRBV10-3 with TRBJ1-1; no reliable D call. Germline CDR1 reads ENHRY; CDR2 reads SYGVKD. Trimming removed 4 bases at V and 1 base at J, with 10 bases between. This CDR3 is 14 amino acids long. The CDR3 DNA is TGTGCCATCAGTGCGACTGACGGGAACACTGAAGCTTTCTTT. As protein: CAISATDGNTEAFF.

The J gene is TRBJ2-1, the V gene TRBV18, with 13 bases aligning to TRBD2. The germline gives CDR1 KGHSH, CDR2 LQKENI. CDR3 length: 15 amino acids. V was clipped by 4 bases and J by 5 bases; unmatched bases: 2. The CDR3 protein is CASSRGLAGNNEQFF. The DNA for the CDR3 is TGTGCCAGCTCACGGGGACTAGCGGGGAACAATGAGCAGTTCTTC.

The rearrangement uses TRBV7-2 and TRBJ1-2; D is undetermined. The V gene's germline CDR1 is SGHTA and CDR2 FQGNSA. The CDR3 is 12 amino acids. The V end was cut by 5 bases, the J end by 8 bases, with 12 bases between. The CDR3 reads CASSPRAGGYTF. CDR3 in DNA: TGTGCCAGCAGCCCCCGCGCGGGGGGCTACACCTTC. The complete variable domain, with remaining parts taken from reference TRBV7-2 and TRBJ1-2, reads GAGVSQSPSNKVTEKGKDVELRCDPISGHTALYWYRQSLGQGLEFLIYFQGNSAPDKSGLPSDRFSAERTGGSVSTLTIQRTQQEDSAVYLCASSPRAGGYTFGSGTRLTVV.

Worth noting for this clone: Its ends do not fully match the called genes, so a read error is possible. V usage is TRBV9 and J usage is TRBJ2-7; D is unclear. Germline CDR1 reads SGDLS; CDR2 reads YYNGEE. This CDR3 is built from 13 residues. CDR3 in DNA: TGTGCCAGCAGCGGAGGCCTTTCCTACCAGCAGTACTTC. Translation: CASSGGLSYQQYF.

This chain joins TRBV3-1 (or the pseudogene TRBV3-2) and TRBJ2-1; 12 bases fit TRBD2. Germline V lookup: CDR1 LGHDT, CDR2 YNNKEL (reference sequence). This CDR3 has 15 amino acids. Unmatched junction bases numbered 8, after V lost 1 base and J lost 13 bases. The CDR3 sequence is CASSQGGLAGGFQFF. The CDR3 DNA reads TGTGCCAGCAGCCAAGGTGGTCTAGCGGGGGGGTTTCAGTTCTTC.

CDR3 residues: CASSLTGDYGYTF. CDR3 DNA sequence: TGTGCCAGCAGCTTAACCGGGGACTATGGCTACACCTTC. The chain links TRBV7-9 to TRBJ1-2; D gene uncertain. Germline values: CDR1 SEHNR, CDR2 FQNEAQ (reference sequence). Trimming pared 2 bases from V and 3 bases from J, leaving 7 bases between. The CDR3 has 13 residues.

The genes are TRBV6-5 and TRBJ1-2, with D uncertain. Germline lookup yields CDR1 MNHEY and CDR2 SVGAGI. The V end was cut by 2 bases, the J end by 8 bases, with 6 bases between. There are 11 residues in the CDR3. The CDR3 DNA reads TGTGCCAGCAGTTACGGAGGAGGCTACACCTTC. It yields the protein CASSYGGGYTF.

The V call is TRBV5-6, the J call TRBJ1-2; TRBD1 agrees at 10 bases. Per the germline V gene, CDR1 is SGHDT and CDR2 is YYEEEE. Losses at the gene ends were 4 bases for V and 4 bases for J; bases not matched to a gene: 1. The CDR3 contains 13 residues. CDR3 sequence reads: CASSGDRGYGYTF. As DNA, the CDR3 is TGTGCCAGCAGCGGGGACAGGGGCTATGGCTACACCTTC.

V and J are TRBV5-6 and TRBJ2-5; D is unresolved. The V gene's germline CDR1 is SGHDT and CDR2 YYEEEE. V lost 6 bases and J 2 bases, leaving 17 bases between the germline ends. The CDR3 consists of 15 residues. The CDR3 bases are TGTGCCAGCATTTCGGCCTGGGCTATGCAAGAGACCCAGTACTTC. Translated: CASISAWAMQETQYF.

The chain carries TRBV14 and TRBJ2-3; no reliable D call. Trimming left V 4 bases short and J 3 bases short, with 8 bases between. Germline CDR1 reads SGHDN; CDR2 reads FVKESK. The CDR3 is made up of 13 amino acids. The CDR3: CASSLLATDTQYF. In DNA, the CDR3 is TGTGCCAGCAGCCTACTCGCAACAGATACGCAGTATTTT.

V usage is TRBV6-5 and J usage is TRBJ2-3; no firm D call. CDR1 is MNHEY, CDR2 SVGAGI, per germline. The CDR3 consists of 12 residues. Trimming removed 4 bases at V and 4 bases at J, with 6 bases between. CDR3 in DNA: TGTGCCAGCAGTTCATCGGCAGATACGCAGTATTTT. This gives the protein CASSSSADTQYF.

The chain couples TRBV10-3 to TRBJ2-7; perhaps TRBD1 as D (5 bases). Germline lookup yields CDR1 ENHRY and CDR2 SYGVKD. The CDR3 contains 13 residues. V lost 5 bases and J 4 bases, leaving 12 bases between the germline ends. CDR3 DNA sequence: TGTGCCATCAGTCAAACAGGAGCTTACGAGCAGTACTTC. It specifies CAISQTGAYEQYF.

Concerning this clone: The junction departs from germline at one end; a sequencing error may be responsible. The V and J genes are TRBV30 and TRBJ2-7; TRBD1 is a possible D gene (6 bases). This CDR3 has 11 residues. Germline V gene data show CDR1 as GTSNPN and CDR2 as SVGIG (reference sequence). The CDR3 region is CAWSNRDMRHF. For the CDR3, the DNA is TGTGCCTGGAGTAACCGGGACATGAGGCACTTC.

This clone occurred a few times. This chain joins TRBV6-5 and TRBJ1-4; 7 bases match TRBD1. CDR1 and CDR2 (germline): MNHEY, SVGAGI. The CDR3 runs 15 residues. V was clipped by 6 bases and J by 6 bases; unmatched bases: 10. CDR3 residues: CASSRGQAKDEKLFF. The CDR3 DNA is TGTGCCAGCAGCCGTGGACAGGCGAAGGATGAAAAACTGTTTTTT.

This clone has a single count. This chain links TRBV7-6 with TRBJ1-3, with 7 nucleotides matching TRBD1. After removal of 5 bases from V and 2 bases from J, the junction contained 3 bases not matched to a gene. CDR1 is SGHVS, CDR2 FNYEAQ, per germline. The CDR3 has 14 amino acids. In DNA form, the CDR3 reads TGTGCCAGCAGCGCAGGGACAGCTGGAAACACCATATATTTT. This gives the protein CASSAGTAGNTIYF.

J is TRBJ2-3 and V is TRBV11-2, with D hard to call. The germline V and J ends were trimmed by 7 bases and 5 bases, with 16 bases remaining between them. Germline loops: CDR1 SGHAT, CDR2 FQNNGV. The length of the CDR3 is 14 residues. The CDR3 nucleotides are TGTGCCAGCACCCCATACCCGAGTGGAGATACGCAGTATTTT. Its translation is CASTPYPSGDTQYF.

J is TRBJ2-7 and V is TRBV5-5; TRBD1 might be the D (5 bases). V shed 0 bases and J shed 3 bases, with 10 bases lying between them. Germline loops: CDR1 SGHKS, CDR2 YYEKEE (reference sequence). The CDR3 extends over 14 amino acids. The CDR3 is CASSLGLQGYEQYF. The CDR3 nucleotides read TGTGCCAGCAGCTTGGGCCTTCAGGGCTACGAGCAGTACTTC.

This chain links TRBV9 with TRBJ2-3, with D possibly matching TRBD1 (6 bases). V gave up 7 bases and J gave up 1 base, with 19 bases separating them. Germline-derived CDR1 and CDR2 are SGDLS and YYNGEE. The CDR3 has 16 amino acids. In nucleotides, the CDR3 is TGTGCCAGCGCCCCCGGGGCTTGGGGGCGCACAGATACGCAGTATTTT. It encodes CASAPGAWGRTDTQYF.

The chain carries TRBV9 and TRBJ2-5; 7 bases are a match to TRBD2. Germline V CDR1 and CDR2: SGDLS, YYNGEE. This CDR3 is 15 amino acids long. V was clipped by 4 bases and J by 2 bases; unmatched bases: 8. The CDR3 DNA sequence: TGTGCCAGCAGCCCTAGCGGACTCATTCAAGAGACCCAGTACTTC. Amino acid sequence: CASSPSGLIQETQYF.

This clone was observed a few times. The chain carries TRBV7-2 and TRBJ2-7, with TRBD1 matching 11 bases. J was trimmed by 6 bases and V by 5 bases; bases with no gene match: 9. The CDR3 contains 15 residues. CDR1 and CDR2 from the germline V gene are SGHTA and FQGNSA. CDR3 coding DNA: TGTGCCAGCAGCGGAGGGACAGGGGGAAGAGGCGAGCAGTACTTC. Protein sequence: CASSGGTGGRGEQYF.

This chain joins TRBV4-3 and TRBJ1-1; tentative D call: TRBD1 (6 bases). This CDR3 region has 14 residues. Trimming shortened V by 0 bases and J by 5 bases, and 10 bases separated the two germline ends. Per germline, CDR1 LGHNA and CDR2 YSLEER. CDR3 DNA: TGCGCCAGCAGCCAAGAACAGGGTCGGACTGAAGCTTTCTTT. Encoded protein: CASSQEQGRTEAFF.

V is TRBV2 and J is TRBJ1-2; TRBD1 might be the D (5 bases). The CDR3 length is 14 residues. The V gene lost 8 bases and the J gene lost 2 bases, with 15 bases spanning the gap. Germline V CDR1 and CDR2: SNHLY, FYNNEI. CDR3 amino acids: CASGGGILNYGYTF. The CDR3 nucleotides read TGTGCCAGCGGGGGGGGGATTTTAAACTATGGCTACACCTTC.

This clone was detected only once. The chain recombines TRBV5-4 with TRBJ2-3; D uncertain. Trimming removed 2 bases at V and 2 bases at J, with 6 bases between. Germline loops: CDR1 SGHNT, CDR2 YYREEE (reference sequence). CDR3 length: 13 amino acids. DNA of the CDR3: TGTGCCAGCAGCTTCGGTCCCACAGATACGCAGTATTTT. The encoded protein is CASSFGPTDTQYF.

The chain recombines TRBV12-5 with TRBJ2-3, with a possible D match to TRBD2 (5 bases). Germline V CDR1 and CDR2: LGHNT, FRNRAP. V gave up 4 bases and J gave up 3 bases, with 11 bases separating them. This CDR3 contains 14 residues. The CDR3 here is CASGYPAVTDTQYF. The CDR3 DNA sequence: TGTGCTAGTGGTTACCCAGCGGTAACAGATACGCAGTATTTT.